This entry lists 30 T cell receptor beta chains sequenced from one sample in a study of cytotoxic CD8 clonotypes in ibrutinib-treated CLL. Sequencing was performed with immunoSEQ multiplex PCR; in TCRdb, only in-frame clones are kept and a portion is missing. The data hold around 76,000 clones, with around four fifths observed a single time. Material: PBMCs, obtained after 24 months of ibrutinib treatment. The receptor source for this set is a human donor with chronic lymphocytic leukemia.

The chain is built from TRBV7-3 and TRBJ2-1, with 7 bases identical to TRBD2. The ends lost 2 bases at V and 8 bases at J; junction bases unmatched: 18. CDR3 length: 18 residues. Germline V gives CDR1 SGHTA, CDR2 FQGTGA. The CDR3 bases are TGTGCCAGCAGCTTAGGCCCCTGGGGCGGGAGCGGGTCGCATGAGCAGTTCTTC. Its protein is CASSLGPWGGSGSHEQFF.

V and J are TRBV28 and TRBJ2-7; no reliable D call. CDR1 and CDR2 (germline): MDHEN, SYDVKM. This CDR3 spans 14 amino acids. V gave up 3 bases and J gave up 3 bases, with 12 bases separating them. The chain's CDR3 is CASSLASWYYEQYF. CDR3 sequence (DNA): TGTGCCAGCAGTTTGGCCAGTTGGTACTACGAGCAGTACTTC.

The chain couples TRBV2 to TRBJ2-7; 7 nucleotides match TRBD1. V was pared by 6 bases and J by 2 bases, with 1 base of the junction left unmatched. This CDR3 region has 12 residues. Germline V lookup: CDR1 SNHLY, CDR2 FYNNEI. CDR3 amino acids: CASRGQPYEQYF. DNA of the CDR3: TGTGCCAGCAGGGGACAGCCCTACGAGCAGTACTTC.

The chain uses TRBV29-1 and TRBJ2-3; 8 nucleotides align to TRBD2. Germline assignment: CDR1 SQVTM and CDR2 ANQGSEA. V shed 6 bases and J 2 bases; nucleotides not matched to a gene: 10. CDR3 size: 15 residues. The CDR3 spells CSVQSLAGYTDTQYF. In DNA, the CDR3 is TGCAGCGTGCAGAGTCTAGCGGGCTACACAGATACGCAGTATTTT.

V gene TRBV2 combines with J gene TRBJ1-3; TRBD1 is a possible D gene (5 bases). The germline gives CDR1 SNHLY, CDR2 FYNNEI. There are 16 residues in the CDR3. Trimming stripped 1 base from V and 0 bases from J, with 10 bases between. The CDR3 loop is CASSEVRGYSGNTIYF. In DNA form, the CDR3 reads TGTGCCAGCAGTGAAGTTCGGGGGTACTCTGGAAACACCATATATTTT.

This clone was picked up one time. This chain links TRBV30 with TRBJ2-3; TRBD2 is a possible D gene (6 bases). There are 14 residues in the CDR3. In germline, CDR1 is GTSNPN, CDR2 SVGIG (reference sequence). V was pared by 0 bases and J by 0 bases, with 7 bases between. Written as DNA, the CDR3 is TGTGCCTGGAGTGTTGGGACTAGCACAGATACGCAGTATTTT. Its protein product is CAWSVGTSTDTQYF.

CDR3 amino acids: CASSPSGTSYNEQFF. The DNA of the CDR3 is TGTGCCAGCAGCCCATCCGGGACGTCTTACAATGAGCAGTTCTTC. The chain uses TRBV7-3 and TRBJ2-1; D might be TRBD1 or TRBD2, each matching 5 bases. The CDR3 has 15 amino acids. The germline CDR1 and CDR2 sequences are SGHTA and FQGTGA. V dropped 5 bases and J dropped 4 bases, with 15 bases sitting between them.

This clone was recorded only once. The chain is built from TRBV25-1 and TRBJ1-2; a weak D match, TRBD1 (6 bases). Germline V gene data show CDR1 as MGHDK and CDR2 as SYGVNS. The CDR3 is 13 residues long. The V and J ends lost 7 bases and 8 bases respectively, with 17 bases between them. CDR3 nucleotide sequence: TGTGCCAGCAAACCGGGGGCGCGAACAGGCTACACCTTC. This encodes CASKPGARTGYTF.

CDR3 protein: CATSTSGYEQYF. The CDR3 DNA reads TGTGCCACCAGTACTAGCGGCTACGAGCAGTACTTC. The chain carries TRBV15 and TRBJ2-7; 8 bases map to TRBD2. The CDR3 extends over 12 amino acids. Trimming removed 6 bases from V and 3 bases from J; junction bases left unmatched: 1. Looked up from germline, CDR1 is LNHNV and CDR2 is YYDKDF (reference sequence).

The rearrangement joins TRBV7-9 to TRBJ2-7; possibly TRBD1 or TRBD2 for D (6 bases each). Trimming took off 1 base at V and 8 bases at J, with 21 bases between the two ends. Germline V gives CDR1 SEHNR, CDR2 FQNEAQ (reference sequence). CDR3 size: 16 residues. The CDR3 sequence: CASSLDGPGAPSKQYF. CDR3 bases: TGTGCCAGCAGCTTAGATGGTCCGGGGGCCCCTAGCAAGCAGTACTTC. Together with reference TRBV7-9 and TRBJ2-7, the CDR3 gives the full variable domain: DTGVSQNPRHKITKRGQNVTFRCDPISEHNRLYWYRQTLGQGPEFLTYFQNEAQLEKSRLLSDRFSAERPKGSFSTLEIQRTEQGDSAMYLCASSLDGPGAPSKQYFGPGTRLTVT.

The J gene is TRBJ2-3, the V gene TRBV2; 7 bases map to TRBD2. J was trimmed by 5 bases and V by 11 bases; bases with no gene match: 10. Per the germline V gene, CDR1 is SNHLY and CDR2 is FYNNEI. The CDR3 totals 13 residues. CDR3 bases: TGTGCCGGAGGAGTAGCGGGCAGAGATACGCAGTATTTT. Its protein product is CAGGVAGRDTQYF.

This clone was observed a handful of times. V usage is TRBV30 and J usage is TRBJ1-5; D perhaps matches TRBD1 (5 bases). The germline V and J ends were trimmed by 3 bases and 3 bases, with 12 bases remaining between them. The CDR3 has 14 amino acids. Germline V gene data show CDR1 as GTSNPN and CDR2 as SVGIG (reference sequence). The CDR3 loop reads CAWSAGGVNQPQHF. The CDR3 DNA sequence: TGTGCCTGGAGCGCTGGGGGGGTCAATCAGCCCCAGCATTTT.

This chain joins TRBV5-1 and TRBJ2-1; TRBD2 matches at 7 bases. After removal of 0 bases from V and 8 bases from J, the junction contained 8 bases not matched to a gene. The CDR3 length is 15 residues. Germline CDR1 and CDR2: SGHRS and YFSETQ. The CDR3 loop is CASSLGLAAEYEQFF. The CDR3 coding sequence is TGCGCCAGCAGCTTGGGGCTAGCGGCAGAGTATGAGCAGTTCTTC.

V usage is TRBV27 and J usage is TRBJ2-1; 12 bases fit TRBD2. The V gene end was trimmed by 6 bases and the J gene end by 4 bases; junction bases not matched to a gene: 4. The length of the CDR3 is 15 residues. The V gene's germline CDR1 is MNHEY and CDR2 SMNVEV (reference sequence). CDR3 nucleotides: TGTGCCAGCAGCAAGACTAGCGGGAGTTACAATGAGCAGTTCTTC. It translates to CASSKTSGSYNEQFF.

This clone was counted a single time. This chain uses TRBV11-3 with TRBJ1-1; D gene uncertain. V was pared by 3 bases and J by 6 bases, with 11 bases between. Germline CDR1 reads SGHNT; CDR2 reads YENEEA. The CDR3 has 13 residues. Here the CDR3 reads CASSLLNVAEAFF. The CDR3 DNA reads TGTGCCAGCAGCTTGTTGAACGTTGCTGAAGCTTTCTTT.

The chain couples TRBV6-6 to TRBJ1-1, with D maybe TRBD1 (5 bases). In germline, CDR1 is MNHNY, CDR2 SVGAGI (reference sequence). V was pared by 10 bases and J by 1 base, with 13 bases between. The CDR3 runs 13 residues. The CDR3 sequence is CATRQNSNTEAFF. The CDR3, as DNA: TGTGCCACTAGACAGAATTCGAACACTGAAGCTTTCTTT.

V usage is TRBV7-2 and J usage is TRBJ2-3; the match to TRBD2 covers 8 bases. This CDR3 contains 15 residues. Germline V lookup: CDR1 SGHTA, CDR2 FQGNSA. The J segment lost 0 bases and the V segment lost 5 bases, leaving 4 bases of the junction unmatched. In nucleotides, the CDR3 is TGTGCCAGCAGCACCACTAGCGGAAGCACAGATACGCAGTATTTT. Translated: CASSTTSGSTDTQYF.

Concerning this clone: Other nucleotide sequences in the sample specify the same CDR3. The genes are TRBV19 and TRBJ2-3; 8 bases are shared with TRBD1. Germline assignment: CDR1 LNHDA and CDR2 SQIVND (reference sequence). This CDR3 is 14 amino acids long. Unmatched junction bases numbered 4, after V lost 5 bases and J lost 3 bases. The CDR3 DNA is TGTGCCAGTAGTGCAGGGGGCGGGACAGATACGCAGTATTTT. Translated: CASSAGGGTDTQYF.

The chain uses TRBV18 and TRBJ1-2, with TRBD1 as a possible D gene (5 bases). Trimming cost V 6 bases and J 0 bases, with 14 bases left between them. CDR1 is KGHSH and CDR2 is LQKENI in the germline V gene. The CDR3 consists of 15 residues. The CDR3 is CASSRATEANYGYTF. The CDR3 region has the DNA TGTGCCAGCTCTCGGGCGACAGAAGCTAACTATGGCTACACCTTC.

The chain has TRBV6-4 and TRBJ2-6; D ambiguous. Germline V gene data show CDR1 as MRHNA and CDR2 as SNTAGT. The CDR3 spans 15 residues. Trimming cost V 6 bases and J 4 bases, with 13 bases left between them. The CDR3 sequence: CASSPAVLGANVLTF. CDR3 in DNA: TGTGCCAGCAGCCCCGCGGTTCTGGGGGCCAACGTCCTGACTTTC.

This clone was counted between two and nine times. The CDR3 nucleotides read TGCGCCAGCAGCTTAACAGGGAGGGGCTACACCTTC. Amino acid sequence: CASSLTGRGYTF. The chain links TRBV5-1 to TRBJ1-2; maybe TRBD1 (6 bases). The CDR3 has 12 residues. Trimming cost V 2 bases and J 8 bases, with 10 bases left between them. Looked up from germline, CDR1 is SGHRS and CDR2 is YFSETQ.

V usage is TRBV5-3 and J usage is TRBJ2-7; TRBD2 is a possible D gene (7 bases). TRBV5-3 is flagged as an ORF with uncertain function. The CDR3 is made up of 15 amino acids. Trimming pared 6 bases from V and 0 bases from J, leaving 16 bases between. CDR3 region: CARILPGGRSYEQYF. The CDR3 DNA reads as TGTGCCAGAATCCTTCCGGGGGGCCGCTCCTACGAGCAGTACTTC.

This chain joins TRBV2 and TRBJ2-1; 9 nucleotides line up with TRBD2. The ends lost 4 bases at V and 16 bases at J; junction bases unmatched: 2. The germline V gene has CDR1 SNHLY and CDR2 FYNNEI. The CDR3 totals 10 residues. CDR3 in amino acids: CASSGTSVFF. The CDR3 region has the DNA TGTGCCAGCAGTGGGACTAGCGTTTTCTTC.

The chain carries TRBV19 and TRBJ2-1; 9 positions agree with TRBD2. V dropped 5 bases and J dropped 4; count of bases not matched to a gene: 6. This CDR3 is built from 15 residues. Germline CDR1 is LNHDA and CDR2 is SQIVND (reference sequence). The CDR3 loop is CASSAAGGPYNEQFF. The CDR3 coding sequence is TGTGCCAGTAGTGCGGCGGGAGGGCCTTACAATGAGCAGTTCTTC.

The rearrangement links TRBV28 to TRBJ2-2, with 9 positions matching TRBD1. The ends lost 6 bases at V and 3 bases at J; junction bases unmatched: 11. The germline CDR1 and CDR2 sequences are MDHEN and SYDVKM. CDR3 length equals 17 residues. CDR3 amino acids: CASSPSRGTGYTGELFF. The CDR3 DNA is TGTGCCAGCAGCCCCTCGAGGGGGACAGGGTACACCGGGGAGCTGTTTTTT.

The gene calls are TRBV9 and TRBJ1-1; D gene unclear. The germline CDR1 and CDR2 sequences are SGDLS and YYNGEE. V was cut by 4 bases and J by 3 bases, with 16 bases left in between. CDR3 size: 15 residues. This chain's CDR3 is CASSPTARSDTEAFF. For the CDR3, the DNA is TGTGCCAGCAGCCCCACAGCGAGGAGTGACACTGAAGCTTTCTTT.

The chain recombines TRBV7-9 with TRBJ2-5, with D perhaps matching TRBD1 (6 bases). The ends were cut back, 1 base at V and 0 bases at J, with 12 bases in the middle. The CDR3 is made up of 16 amino acids. Germline CDR1 is SEHNR and CDR2 is FQNEAQ (reference sequence). CDR3 in amino acids: CASSLGTAQNQETQYF. In DNA form, the CDR3 reads TGTGCCAGCAGCTTAGGGACAGCCCAAAACCAAGAGACCCAGTACTTC.

The J gene is TRBJ1-5, the V gene TRBV15; weak D call: TRBD1 (5 bases). With 3 bases removed from V and 3 bases from J, the gap between germline ends came to 12 bases. The CDR3 is 15 residues long. Germline V gives CDR1 LNHNV, CDR2 YYDKDF (reference sequence). CDR3: CATSRDKGHNQPQHF. The CDR3 coding sequence is TGTGCCACCAGCAGGGACAAGGGGCACAATCAGCCCCAGCATTTT. The full variable domain, in which reference TRBV15 and TRBJ1-5 provide the parts outside the CDR3, is DAMVIQNPRYQVTQFGKPVTLSCSQTLNHNVMYWYQQKSSQAPKLLFHYYDKDFNNEADTPDNFQSRRPNTSFCFLDIRSPGLGDTAMYLCATSRDKGHNQPQHFGDGTRLSIL.

The rearrangement joins TRBV29-1 to TRBJ2-1; D gene ambiguous. CDR1 and CDR2 from the germline V gene are SQVTM and ANQGSEA. V was shortened by 5 bases and J by 4 bases, with 6 bases between the two germline ends. CDR3 length: 11 amino acids. As DNA, the CDR3 is TGCAGCGTTCGCGGTTACAATGAGCAGTTCTTC. Its protein is CSVRGYNEQFF.

V and J are TRBV5-1 and TRBJ1-1; the D is unclear. The CDR3 extends over 15 amino acids. Germline-derived CDR1 and CDR2 are SGHRS and YFSETQ. Deletions cut 2 bases from V and 6 bases from J, with 17 bases between. CDR3 DNA sequence: TGCGCCAGCAGCTTTCAAGGAGGCCCCGAGGCTGAAGCTTTCTTT. Protein product: CASSFQGGPEAEAFF.